This T cell receptor beta chain comes out of a study of cytomegalovirus exposure and HLA in healthy donors. Nominally healthy donors were sampled, though unrecorded immune exposures were likely. A multiplex PCR was run with 60 Vbeta primers and 13 Jbeta primers. Generated by immunoSEQ multiplex PCR, the TCRdb table keeps only in-frame clones and is missing some. Of about 160,000 clones in the sample, roughly 84% were seen once. CDR3 length equals 15 residues. Per the germline V gene, CDR1 is SGDLS and CDR2 is YYNGEE. Trimming stripped 5 bases from V and 3 bases from J, with 18 bases between. Findings and limits, study-wide: Three of the chains that were CMV-associated were confirmed in vitro to be specific for CMV antigens. In a later analysis, TCR beta V- and J-gene trimming showed a link to a missense DCLRE1C variant. TCR beta sequences reportedly predicted most subjects' HLA-A and HLA-B alleles accurately.

As for this clone: The target antigen is unknown.

The receptor's source is a man aged 25-45 years in good health and CMV-seronegative. Sequenced sample: PBMCs. V is TRBV9 and J is TRBJ2-7, with D perhaps TRBD1 (6 bases). The CDR3, as DNA: TGTGCCAGCAGTCCCTTTCTGGGACAATACTACGAGCAGTACTTC. Translated: CASSPFLGQYYEQYF.